This T cell receptor (beta chain) was documented in a study of shared clonotypes between healthy human individuals. Researchers divided each subset's genomic DNA evenly across several immunoSEQ plates. Clones were read by immunoSEQ multiplex PCR, and TCRdb kept only the in-frame ones, dropping some. In the table there are hundreds of thousands of clones, 95% of which are singletons. Naive CD8 cells lacked CD45RO, underwent positive selection for CCR7 and left out terminally differentiated effector memory CD45RA+ cells. Study results and limitations: Across subsets, estimated richness was generally greater for naive than for memory populations.

The germline V and J ends were trimmed by 1 base and 3 bases, with 16 bases remaining between them. There are 15 residues in the CDR3. Germline lookup yields CDR1 SQVTM and CDR2 ANQGSEA. Note on this clone: Its antigen remains unidentified.

Source material: naive CD8+ T cells sorted from blood. V usage is TRBV29-1 and J usage is TRBJ2-7; D assignment may be TRBD1 or TRBD2 (5 bases each). The receptor was isolated from a woman in her twenties or thirties in good health. The CDR3 region is CSVEVPRAGRYEQYF. Written as DNA, the CDR3 is TGCAGCGTTGAAGTTCCGAGGGCAGGGCGCTACGAGCAGTACTTC.